This T cell receptor beta chain was retrieved from a study of human T cells and chemical hapten exposure. TCRdb redid the calling of the RACE reads with MiXCR, one entry per CDR3 protein. The repertoire holds more than 150,000 distinct CDR3 sequences, with approximately 24% as singletons. Time point denoted: patch test 3, about 24 weeks after DPC sensitization. Treatment here: therapeutic diphenylcyclopropenone sensitization with weekly scalp DPC. This clonotype was seen a handful of times. The germline V gene has CDR1 MDHEN and CDR2 SYDVKM. The CDR3 length is 15 residues. After removal of 5 bases from V and 5 bases from J, the junction contained 8 bases not matched to a gene.

The specimen comprised whole blood, sampled in connection with sensitization to the hapten diphenylcyclopropenone (DPC). This rearrangement joins TRBV28 to TRBJ2-3; 9 bases line up with TRBD1. The clonotype was recovered from a woman in her forties with alopecia areata. Some clones in this sample may be carry-over from other donors' samples. CDR3 in DNA: TGTGCCAGCAGTCTCTCCGGGACAGGGCAAGATACGCAGTATTTT. This sequence encodes CASSLSGTGQDTQYF. Complete variable domain (other parts from reference TRBV28 and TRBJ2-3): DVKVTQSSRYLVKRTGEKVFLECVQDMDHENMFWYRQDPGLGLRLIYFSYDVKMKEKGDIPEGYSVSREKKERFSLILESASTNQTSMYLCASSLSGTGQDTQYFGPGTRLTVL.